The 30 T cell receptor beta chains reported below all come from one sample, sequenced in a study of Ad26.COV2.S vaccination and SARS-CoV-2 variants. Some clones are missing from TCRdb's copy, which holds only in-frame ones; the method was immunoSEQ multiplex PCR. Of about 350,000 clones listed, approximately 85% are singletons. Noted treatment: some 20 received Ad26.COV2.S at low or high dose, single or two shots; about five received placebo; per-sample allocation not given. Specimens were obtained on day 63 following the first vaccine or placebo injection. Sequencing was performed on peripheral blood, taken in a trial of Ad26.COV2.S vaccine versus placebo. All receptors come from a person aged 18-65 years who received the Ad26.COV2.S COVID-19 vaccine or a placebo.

Written as DNA, the CDR3 is TGTGCCAGCAGCCCCAGGACTAGCGGGAGAGGGGAGCTGTTTTTT. This codes for CASSPRTSGRGELFF. This sequence joins TRBV6-5 and TRBJ2-2; 13 bases map to TRBD2. The CDR3 spans 15 residues. The germline gives CDR1 MNHEY, CDR2 SVGAGI. Trimming took 6 bases from V and 8 from J; bases not matched to a gene: 6.

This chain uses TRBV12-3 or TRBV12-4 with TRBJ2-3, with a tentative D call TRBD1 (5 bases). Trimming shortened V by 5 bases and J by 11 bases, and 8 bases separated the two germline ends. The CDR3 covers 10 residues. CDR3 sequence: CASSQGQQYF. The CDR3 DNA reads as TGTGCCAGCAGTCAGGGTCAGCAGTATTTT.

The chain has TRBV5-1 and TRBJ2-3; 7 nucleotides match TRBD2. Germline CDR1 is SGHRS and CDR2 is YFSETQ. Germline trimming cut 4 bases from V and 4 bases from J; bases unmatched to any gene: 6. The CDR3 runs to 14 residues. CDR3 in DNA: TGCGCCAGCAGCCTAGGACTAGTTCCAGATACGCAGTATTTT. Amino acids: CASSLGLVPDTQYF. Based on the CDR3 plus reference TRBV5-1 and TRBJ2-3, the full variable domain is KAGVTQTPRYLIKTRGQQVTLSCSPISGHRSVSWYQQTPGQGLQFLFEYFSETQRNKGNFPGRFSGRQFSNSRSEMNVSTLELGDSALYLCASSLGLVPDTQYFGPGTRLTVL.

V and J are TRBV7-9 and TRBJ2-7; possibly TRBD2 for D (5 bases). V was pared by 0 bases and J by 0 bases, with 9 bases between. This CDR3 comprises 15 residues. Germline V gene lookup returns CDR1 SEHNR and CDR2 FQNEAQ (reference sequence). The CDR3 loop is CASSLAHGNSYEQYF. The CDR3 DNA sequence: TGTGCCAGCAGCTTAGCGCACGGGAACTCCTACGAGCAGTACTTC.

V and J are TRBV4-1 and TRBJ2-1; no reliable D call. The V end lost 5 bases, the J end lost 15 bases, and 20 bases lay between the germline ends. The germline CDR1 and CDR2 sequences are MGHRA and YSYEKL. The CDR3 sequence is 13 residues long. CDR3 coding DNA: TGCGCCAGCAGCGAGATTGTATCGGGCGGCCCGTTCTTC. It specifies CASSEIVSGGPFF.

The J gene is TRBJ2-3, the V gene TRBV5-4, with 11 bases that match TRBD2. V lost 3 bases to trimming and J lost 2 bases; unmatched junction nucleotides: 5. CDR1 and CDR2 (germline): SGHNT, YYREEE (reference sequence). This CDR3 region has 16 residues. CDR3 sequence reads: CASSSGTSGNTDTQYF. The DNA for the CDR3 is TGTGCCAGCAGCTCCGGGACTAGCGGAAACACAGATACGCAGTATTTT. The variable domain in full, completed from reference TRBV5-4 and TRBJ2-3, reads ETGVTQSPTHLIKTRGQQVTLRCSSQSGHNTVSWYQQALGQGPQFIFQYYREEENGRGNFPPRFSGLQFPNYSSELNVNALELDDSALYLCASSSGTSGNTDTQYFGPGTRLTVL.

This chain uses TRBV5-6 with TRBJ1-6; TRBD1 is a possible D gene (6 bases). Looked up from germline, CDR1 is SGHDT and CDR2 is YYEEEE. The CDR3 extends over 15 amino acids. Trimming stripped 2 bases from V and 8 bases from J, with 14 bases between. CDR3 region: CASSLGGFGDSPLHF. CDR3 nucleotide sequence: TGTGCCAGCAGCTTAGGGGGTTTCGGAGATTCACCCCTCCACTTT.

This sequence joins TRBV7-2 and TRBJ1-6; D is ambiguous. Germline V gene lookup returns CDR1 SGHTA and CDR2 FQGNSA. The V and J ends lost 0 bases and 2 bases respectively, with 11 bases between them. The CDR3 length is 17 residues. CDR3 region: CASSLARVEAYNSPLHF. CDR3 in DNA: TGTGCCAGCAGCTTAGCGAGGGTGGAGGCCTATAATTCACCCCTCCACTTT.

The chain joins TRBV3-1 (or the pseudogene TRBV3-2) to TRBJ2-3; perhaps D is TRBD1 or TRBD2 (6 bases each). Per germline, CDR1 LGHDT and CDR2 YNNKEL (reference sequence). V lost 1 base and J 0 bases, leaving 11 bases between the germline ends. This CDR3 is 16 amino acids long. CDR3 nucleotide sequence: TGTGCCAGCAGCCAAGTAACGGGGGCTAGCACAGATACGCAGTATTTT. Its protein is CASSQVTGASTDTQYF.

The DNA for the CDR3 is TGTGCCAGCAGTCAAAGGACAGGGGGCCTGGAGACCCAGTACTTC. Its protein is CASSQRTGGLETQYF. The genes are TRBV6-2 or TRBV6-3 and TRBJ2-5, with 11 bases aligning to TRBD1. The CDR3 totals 15 residues. From germline, CDR1 is MNHEY and CDR2 SVGEGT. After removal of 5 bases from V and 5 bases from J, the junction contained 7 bases not matched to a gene.

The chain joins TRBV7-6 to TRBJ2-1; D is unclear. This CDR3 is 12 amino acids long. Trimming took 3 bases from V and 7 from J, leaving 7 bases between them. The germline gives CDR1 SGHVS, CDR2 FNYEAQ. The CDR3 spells CASSLTRNEQFF. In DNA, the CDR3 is TGTGCCAGCAGCTTGACAAGGAATGAGCAGTTCTTC.

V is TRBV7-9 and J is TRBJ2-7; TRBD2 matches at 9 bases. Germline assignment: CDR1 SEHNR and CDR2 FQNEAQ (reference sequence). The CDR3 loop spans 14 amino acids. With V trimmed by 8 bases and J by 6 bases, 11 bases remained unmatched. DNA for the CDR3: TGTGCCAGCGGTACCGGGACTAGCTCACGCGAGCAGTACTTC. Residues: CASGTGTSSREQYF.

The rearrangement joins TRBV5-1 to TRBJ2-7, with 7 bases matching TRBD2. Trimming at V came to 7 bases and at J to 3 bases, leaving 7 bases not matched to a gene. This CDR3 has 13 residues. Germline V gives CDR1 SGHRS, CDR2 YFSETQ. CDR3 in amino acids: CASGTAGIYEQYF. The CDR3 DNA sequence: TGCGCCAGCGGAACAGCGGGGATCTACGAGCAGTACTTC. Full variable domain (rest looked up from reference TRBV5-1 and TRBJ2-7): KAGVTQTPRYLIKTRGQQVTLSCSPISGHRSVSWYQQTPGQGLQFLFEYFSETQRNKGNFPGRFSGRQFSNSRSEMNVSTLELGDSALYLCASGTAGIYEQYFGPGTRLTVT.

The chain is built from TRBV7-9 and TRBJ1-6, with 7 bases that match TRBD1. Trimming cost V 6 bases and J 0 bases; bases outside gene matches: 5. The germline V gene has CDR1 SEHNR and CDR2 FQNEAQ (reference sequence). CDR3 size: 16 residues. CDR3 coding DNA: TGTGCCAGCAGTTCGACAGGGAGCTCCTATAATTCACCCCTCCACTTT. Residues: CASSSTGSSYNSPLHF.

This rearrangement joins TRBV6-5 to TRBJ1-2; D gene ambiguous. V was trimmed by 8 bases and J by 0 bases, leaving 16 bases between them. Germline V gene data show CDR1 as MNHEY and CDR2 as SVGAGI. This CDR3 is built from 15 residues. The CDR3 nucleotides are TGTGCCAGCTCCCAAGTGGGTACATCTAACTATGGCTACACCTTC. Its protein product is CASSQVGTSNYGYTF.

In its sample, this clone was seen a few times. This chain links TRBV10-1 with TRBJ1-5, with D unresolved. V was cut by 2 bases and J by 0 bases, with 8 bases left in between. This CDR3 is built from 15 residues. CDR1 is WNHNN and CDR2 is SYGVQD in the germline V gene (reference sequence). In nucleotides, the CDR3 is TGCGCCAGCAGTGAGGGGCATTTTAGCAATCAGCCCCAGCATTTT. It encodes CASSEGHFSNQPQHF.

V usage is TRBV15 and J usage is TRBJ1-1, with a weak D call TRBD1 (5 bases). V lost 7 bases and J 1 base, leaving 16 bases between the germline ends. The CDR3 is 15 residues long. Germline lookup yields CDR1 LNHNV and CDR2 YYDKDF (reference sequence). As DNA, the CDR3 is TGTGCCACCACAGGAATCGGACATAAGAACACTGAAGCTTTCTTT. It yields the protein CATTGIGHKNTEAFF.

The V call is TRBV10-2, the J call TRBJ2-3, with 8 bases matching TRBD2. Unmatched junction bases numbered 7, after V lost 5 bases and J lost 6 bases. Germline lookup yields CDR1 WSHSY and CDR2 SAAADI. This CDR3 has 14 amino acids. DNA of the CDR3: TGCGCCAGCAGTACCGGGGGGGAGTGGGATACGCAGTATTTT. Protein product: CASSTGGEWDTQYF.

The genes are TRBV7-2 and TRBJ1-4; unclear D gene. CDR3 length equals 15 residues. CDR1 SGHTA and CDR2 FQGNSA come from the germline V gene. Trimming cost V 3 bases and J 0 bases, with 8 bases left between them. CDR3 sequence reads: CASSFAGSTNEKLFF. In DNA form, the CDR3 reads TGTGCCAGCAGCTTCGCAGGCTCAACTAATGAAAAACTGTTTTTT.

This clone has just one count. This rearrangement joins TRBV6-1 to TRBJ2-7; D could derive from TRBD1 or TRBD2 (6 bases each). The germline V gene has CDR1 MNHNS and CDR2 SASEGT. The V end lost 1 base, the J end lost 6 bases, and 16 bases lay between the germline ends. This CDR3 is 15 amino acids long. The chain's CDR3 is CASSEGGARLSEQYF. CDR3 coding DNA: TGTGCCAGCAGTGAAGGGGGGGCGAGGTTGTCCGAGCAGTACTTC.

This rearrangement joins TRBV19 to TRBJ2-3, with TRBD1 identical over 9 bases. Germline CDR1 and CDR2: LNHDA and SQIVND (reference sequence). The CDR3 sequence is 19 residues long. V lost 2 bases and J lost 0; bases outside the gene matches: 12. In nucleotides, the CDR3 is TGTGCCAGTAGTATAACAGGGGGCCACTATCTACTTAGCACAGATACGCAGTATTTT. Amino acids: CASSITGGHYLLSTDTQYF.

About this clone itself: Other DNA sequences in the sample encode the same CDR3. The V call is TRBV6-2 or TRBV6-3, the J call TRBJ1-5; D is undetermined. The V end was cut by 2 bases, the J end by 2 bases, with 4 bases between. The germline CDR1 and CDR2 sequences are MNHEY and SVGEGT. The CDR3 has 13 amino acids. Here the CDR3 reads CASSYVGNQPQHF. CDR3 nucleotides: TGTGCCAGCAGTTACGTGGGCAATCAGCCCCAGCATTTT.

The CDR3 reads CASSLELAAGELFF. The CDR3 DNA reads as TGCGCCAGCAGCTTGGAGCTAGCCGCCGGGGAGCTGTTTTTT. The chain employs TRBV5-1 and TRBJ2-2; D is possibly TRBD2 (5 bases). Trimming removed 0 bases from V and 6 bases from J, with 9 bases in between. This CDR3 is built from 14 residues. Germline V gene data show CDR1 as SGHRS and CDR2 as YFSETQ.

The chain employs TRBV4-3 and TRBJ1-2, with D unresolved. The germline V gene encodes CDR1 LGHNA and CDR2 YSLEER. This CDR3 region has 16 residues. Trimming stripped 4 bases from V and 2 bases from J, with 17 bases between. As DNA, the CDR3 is TGCGCCAGCAGCCCCCATAAAATAGGAGGGAACTATGGCTACACCTTC. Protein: CASSPHKIGGNYGYTF.

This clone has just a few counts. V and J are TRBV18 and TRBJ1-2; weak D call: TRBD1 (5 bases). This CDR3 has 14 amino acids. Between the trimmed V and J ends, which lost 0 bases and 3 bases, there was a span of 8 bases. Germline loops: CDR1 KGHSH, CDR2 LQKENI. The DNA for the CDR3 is TGTGCCAGCTCACCACCAGGGGTGTACTATGGCTACACCTTC. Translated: CASSPPGVYYGYTF.

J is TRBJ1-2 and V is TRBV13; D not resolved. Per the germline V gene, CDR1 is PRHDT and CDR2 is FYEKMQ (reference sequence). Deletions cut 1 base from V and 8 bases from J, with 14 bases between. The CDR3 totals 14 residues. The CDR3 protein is CASSLVPGLGGYTF. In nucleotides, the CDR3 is TGTGCCAGCAGCTTAGTCCCGGGATTGGGCGGCTACACCTTC.

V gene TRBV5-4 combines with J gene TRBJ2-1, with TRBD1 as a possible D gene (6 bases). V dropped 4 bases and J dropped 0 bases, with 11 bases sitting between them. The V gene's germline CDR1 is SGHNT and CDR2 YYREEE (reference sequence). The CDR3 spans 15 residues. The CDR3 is CASSPSQGSYNEQFF. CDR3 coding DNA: TGTGCCAGCAGCCCCTCACAGGGCTCCTACAATGAGCAGTTCTTC.

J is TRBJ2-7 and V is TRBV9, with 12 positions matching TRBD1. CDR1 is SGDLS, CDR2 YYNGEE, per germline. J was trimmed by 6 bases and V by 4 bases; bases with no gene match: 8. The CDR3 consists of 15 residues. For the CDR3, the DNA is TGTGCCAGCAGCTTGAGCCGGGACAGGGGGCCCGAGCAGTACTTC. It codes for CASSLSRDRGPEQYF.

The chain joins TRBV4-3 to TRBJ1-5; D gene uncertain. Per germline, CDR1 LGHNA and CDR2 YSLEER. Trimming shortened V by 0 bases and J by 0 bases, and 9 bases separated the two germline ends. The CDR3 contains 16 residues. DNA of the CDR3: TGCGCCAGCAGCCAAGACCGATCCCATAGCAATCAGCCCCAGCATTTT. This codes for CASSQDRSHSNQPQHF.

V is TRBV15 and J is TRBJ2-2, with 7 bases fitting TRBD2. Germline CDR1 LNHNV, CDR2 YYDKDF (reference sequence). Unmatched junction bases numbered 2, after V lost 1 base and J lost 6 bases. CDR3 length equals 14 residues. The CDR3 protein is CATSRGLAAGELFF. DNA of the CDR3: TGTGCCACCAGCAGAGGACTAGCAGCCGGGGAGCTGTTTTTT.